This T cell receptor beta chain appears in the sequencing data of a study of cytomegalovirus exposure and HLA in healthy donors. On the study more broadly: There were 88 million or so unique TCRs (from HLA-typed donors) in an early data release. Whole-study results and caveats: Reportedly, fewer N-insertions than the approximately 680-donor mean appeared in an Asian-associated ancestry cluster in a later analysis.

CDR1 is MRHNA and CDR2 is SNTAGT in the germline V gene. The CDR3 is 17 amino acids. The V end lost 3 bases, the J end lost 0 bases, and 17 bases lay between the germline ends. It was with 60 Vbeta and 13 Jbeta primers that the PCR ran. Using immunoSEQ multiplex PCR, the repertoire was profiled, and TCRdb retains in-frame clones only, with some absent. The table includes 60,000 to 80,000 clones, more than 60% detected once. About this clone: Its matching antigen is unknown.

The receptor comes from a woman aged 25 to 39 in good health and CMV-seronegative. The sequencing sample was made of PBMCs. The chain couples TRBV6-4 to TRBJ1-2; D unresolved. DNA for the CDR3: TGTGCCAGCAGTGAAAGTTCCCGGGGTTCAGCTAACTATGGCTACACCTTC. It codes for CASSESSRGSANYGYTF.